This TCR beta chain derives from a study of blood T cell repertoires in COVID-19. After removal of 7 bases from V and 2 bases from J, the junction contained 1 base not matched to a gene. The CDR3 loop spans 13 amino acids. Germline CDR1 reads LNHDA; CDR2 reads SQIVND (reference sequence). TCRdb's copy holds only in-frame clones and misses some; the assay was immunoSEQ multiplex PCR. The sample includes about 140,000 clones, 87% of them seen just once. The receptor's source is a woman in her forties or fifties with acute or convalescent COVID-19. V and J are TRBV19 and TRBJ2-1; 8 bases match TRBD2. Sequencing used peripheral blood. CDR3 amino acids: CASTGRAYNEQFF. The CDR3 coding sequence is TGTGCCAGTACCGGGAGGGCCTACAATGAGCAGTTCTTC.